This T cell receptor (beta chain) derives from a study of cytomegalovirus exposure and HLA in healthy donors. Study-wide points: Some V segments, TRBV6-2 and TRBV6-3 among them, were indistinguishable and were therefore excluded.

Primers: 60 Vbeta forward and 13 Jbeta reverse. Sequenced by immunoSEQ multiplex PCR; TCRdb stores in-frame clones only, minus some. The sample consists of 65,000 to 90,000 clones, less than 80% of them appearing once. Worth noting for this clone: Its antigen is unidentified.

This CDR3 is built from 9 residues. V lost 5 bases and J 8 bases, leaving 3 bases between the germline ends. Looked up from germline, CDR1 is SNHLY and CDR2 is FYNNEI. This receptor was obtained from a man aged 25 to 45 in good health and CMV-seronegative. The sequencing input was PBMCs. This chain joins TRBV2 and TRBJ1-2; D is unclear. The CDR3 here is CASSPGYTF. The CDR3 region has the DNA TGTGCCAGCAGTCCAGGCTACACCTTC.